These 3 T cell receptor beta chains were sequenced from one sample in a study of shared clonotypes between healthy human individuals. The table came from immunoSEQ multiplex PCR; TCRdb's copy has only in-frame clones and leaves some out. The data hold fewer than 3 million clones, with roughly 90% observed a single time. Sequenced input: naive CD4+ T cells from PBMCs. Subset meaning: CD45RA+ positively selected. The receptors here all came from a man aged 18 to 29 in good health. Some clones in this sample may be carry-over from other donors' samples.

A few counts support this clone. The chain is built from TRBV28 and TRBJ1-5; D ambiguous. This CDR3 is 16 amino acids long. The V gene lost 7 bases and the J gene lost 3 bases, with 19 bases spanning the gap. Germline CDR1 and CDR2: MDHEN and SYDVKM. CDR3 protein: CASNLGDRTLNQPQHF. CDR3 in DNA: TGTGCCAGCAACCTTGGCGACCGTACCCTCAATCAGCCCCAGCATTTT.

V is TRBV5-1 and J is TRBJ1-1; 8 bases match TRBD1. The CDR3 has 14 residues. CDR1 and CDR2 from the germline V gene are SGHRS and YFSETQ. V lost 1 base to trimming and J lost 5 bases; unmatched junction nucleotides: 4. In DNA, the CDR3 is TGCGCCAGCAGCTTGATGACAGGGGAGACTGAAGCTTTCTTT. This sequence encodes CASSLMTGETEAFF.

This chain links TRBV5-4 with TRBJ1-4; 9 bases are shared with TRBD1. The germline V gene has CDR1 SGHNT and CDR2 YYREEE (reference sequence). After removal of 4 bases from V and 7 bases from J, the junction contained 5 bases not matched to a gene. This CDR3 has 14 residues. This CDR3 is CASSARDRVEKLFF. In DNA form, the CDR3 reads TGTGCCAGCAGCGCCCGGGACAGGGTTGAAAAACTGTTTTTT.